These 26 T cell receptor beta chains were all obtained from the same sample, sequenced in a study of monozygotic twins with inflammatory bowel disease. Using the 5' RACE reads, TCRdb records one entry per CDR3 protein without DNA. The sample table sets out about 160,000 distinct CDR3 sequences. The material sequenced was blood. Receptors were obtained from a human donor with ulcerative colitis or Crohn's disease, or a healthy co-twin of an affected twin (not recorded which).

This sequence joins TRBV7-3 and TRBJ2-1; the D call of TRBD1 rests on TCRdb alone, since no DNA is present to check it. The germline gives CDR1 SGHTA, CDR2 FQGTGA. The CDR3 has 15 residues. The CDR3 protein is CASSSIGVTGHEQFF.

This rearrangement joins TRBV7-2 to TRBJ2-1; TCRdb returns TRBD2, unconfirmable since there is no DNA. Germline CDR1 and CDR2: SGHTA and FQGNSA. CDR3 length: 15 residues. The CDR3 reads CASRRTSGSYNEQFF.

The CDR3 reads CSASGADTQYF. The chain uses TRBV20-1 and TRBJ2-3. The CDR3 loop spans 11 amino acids. CDR1 DFQATT and CDR2 SNEGSKA come from the germline V gene (reference sequence).

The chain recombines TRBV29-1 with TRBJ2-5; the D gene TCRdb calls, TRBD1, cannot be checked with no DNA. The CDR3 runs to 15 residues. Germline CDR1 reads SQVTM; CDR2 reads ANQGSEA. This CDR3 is CSVAAPMDRQETQYF.

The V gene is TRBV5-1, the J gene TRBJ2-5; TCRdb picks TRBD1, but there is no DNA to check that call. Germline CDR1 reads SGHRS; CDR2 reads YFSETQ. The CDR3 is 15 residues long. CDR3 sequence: CASSLGLRAQETQYF. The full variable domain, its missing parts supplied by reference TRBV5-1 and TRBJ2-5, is KAGVTQTPRYLIKTRGQQVTLSCSPISGHRSVSWYQQTPGQGLQFLFEYFSETQRNKGNFPGRFSGRQFSNSRSEMNVSTLELGDSALYLCASSLGLRAQETQYFGPGTRLLVL.

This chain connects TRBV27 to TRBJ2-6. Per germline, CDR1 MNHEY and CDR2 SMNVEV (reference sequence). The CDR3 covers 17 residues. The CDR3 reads CASSLLFLGSGANVLTF.

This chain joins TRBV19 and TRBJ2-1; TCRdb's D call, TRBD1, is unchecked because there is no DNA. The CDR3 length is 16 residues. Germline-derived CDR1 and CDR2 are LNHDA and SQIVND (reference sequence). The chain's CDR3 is CASSIGAAVSYNEQFF.

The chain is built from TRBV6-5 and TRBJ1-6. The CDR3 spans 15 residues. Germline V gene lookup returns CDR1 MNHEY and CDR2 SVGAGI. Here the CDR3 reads CASSFDIRSGSPLHF.

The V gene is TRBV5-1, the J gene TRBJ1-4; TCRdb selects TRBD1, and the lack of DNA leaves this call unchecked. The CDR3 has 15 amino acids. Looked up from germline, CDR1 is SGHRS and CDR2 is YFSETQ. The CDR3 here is CASSLGGQRNEKLFF.

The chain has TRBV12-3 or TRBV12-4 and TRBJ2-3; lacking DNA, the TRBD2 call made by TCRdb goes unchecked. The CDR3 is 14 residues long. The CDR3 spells CATSSGLAGGFQYF.

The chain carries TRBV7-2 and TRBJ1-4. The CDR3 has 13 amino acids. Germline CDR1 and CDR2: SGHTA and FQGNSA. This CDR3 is CASSLFTGEKLFF.

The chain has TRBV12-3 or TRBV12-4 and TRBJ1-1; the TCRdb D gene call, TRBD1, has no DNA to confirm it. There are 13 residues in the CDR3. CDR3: CASRQGQGTEAFF.

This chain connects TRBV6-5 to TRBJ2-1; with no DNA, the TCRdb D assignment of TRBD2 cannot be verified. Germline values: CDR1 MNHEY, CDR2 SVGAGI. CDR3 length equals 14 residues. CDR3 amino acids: CASSYRAGYNEQFF.

The CDR3 loop reads CASSPGASFGNTIYF. V is TRBV18 and J is TRBJ1-3; TCRdb's D call of TRBD1 is untestable without DNA. The CDR3 length is 15 residues. The germline CDR1 and CDR2 sequences are KGHSH and LQKENI.

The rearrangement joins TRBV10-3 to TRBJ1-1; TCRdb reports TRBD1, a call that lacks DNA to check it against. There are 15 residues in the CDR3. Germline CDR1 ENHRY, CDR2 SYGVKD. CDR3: CAISEPGQGFSEAFF.

The CDR3 spells CSASLGDRGTQPQHF. The rearrangement links TRBV20-1 to TRBJ1-5; TCRdb designates TRBD1, a call that cannot be tested without DNA. CDR3 size: 15 residues. CDR1 is DFQATT, CDR2 SNEGSKA, per germline (reference sequence).

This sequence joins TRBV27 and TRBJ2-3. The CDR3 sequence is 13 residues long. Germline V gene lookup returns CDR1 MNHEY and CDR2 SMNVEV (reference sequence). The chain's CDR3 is CASRAASTDTQYF.

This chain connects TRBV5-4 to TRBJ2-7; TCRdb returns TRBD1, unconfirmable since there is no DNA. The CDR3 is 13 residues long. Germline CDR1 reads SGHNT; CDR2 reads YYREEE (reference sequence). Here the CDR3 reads CASSRQGIYEQYF.

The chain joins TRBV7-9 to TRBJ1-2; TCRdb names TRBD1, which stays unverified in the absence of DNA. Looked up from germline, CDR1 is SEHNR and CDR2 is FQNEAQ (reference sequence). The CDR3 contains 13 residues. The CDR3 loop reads CASRSPHTGGYTF.

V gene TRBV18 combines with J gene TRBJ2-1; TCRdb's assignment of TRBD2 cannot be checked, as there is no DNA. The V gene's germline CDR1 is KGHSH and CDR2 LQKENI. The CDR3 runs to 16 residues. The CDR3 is CASSPPTSGLLREQFF.

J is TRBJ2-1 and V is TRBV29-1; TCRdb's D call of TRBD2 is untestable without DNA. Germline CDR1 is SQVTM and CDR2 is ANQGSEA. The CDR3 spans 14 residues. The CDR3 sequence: CSVDSGPSYNEQFF.

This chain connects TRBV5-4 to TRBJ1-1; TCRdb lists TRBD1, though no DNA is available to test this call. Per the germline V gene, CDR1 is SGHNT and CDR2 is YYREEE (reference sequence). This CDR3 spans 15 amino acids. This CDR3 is CASRAFSRGRIEAFF. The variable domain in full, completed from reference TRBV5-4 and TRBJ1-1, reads ETGVTQSPTHLIKTRGQQVTLRCSSQSGHNTVSWYQQALGQGPQFIFQYYREEENGRGNFPPRFSGLQFPNYSSELNVNALELDDSALYLCASRAFSRGRIEAFFGQGTRLTVV.

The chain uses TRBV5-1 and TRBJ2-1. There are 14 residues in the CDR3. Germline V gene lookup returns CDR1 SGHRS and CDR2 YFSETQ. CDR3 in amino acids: CASSVDEAYNEQFF.

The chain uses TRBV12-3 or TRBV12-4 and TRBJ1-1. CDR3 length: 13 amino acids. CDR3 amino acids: CASSLAWASEAFF.

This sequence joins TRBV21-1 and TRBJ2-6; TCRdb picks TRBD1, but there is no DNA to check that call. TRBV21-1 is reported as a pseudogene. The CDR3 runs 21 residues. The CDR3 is CASSKGLGAVKPESGANVLTF.

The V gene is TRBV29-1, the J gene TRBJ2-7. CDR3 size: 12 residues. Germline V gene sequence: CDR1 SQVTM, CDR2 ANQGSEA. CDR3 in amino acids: CSDRIAFYEQYF.